These T cell receptor beta chains were read from a single sample in a study of T cell responses to AZD1222 COVID-19 vaccine. Only in-frame clones appear in the TCRdb table, and some are missing; sequencing was by immunoSEQ multiplex PCR. The profile shows more than 100,000 clones, roughly 85% of them singletons. The input for sequencing was peripheral blood, taken on day 0 of AZD1222 vaccination. Receptors originate from an adult in good health. The conserved cysteine and the conserved F or W are not part of the CDR3 here.

v_call,j_call,cdr3_aa
TRBV15,TRBJ1-1,ATSREVGRNTEAF
TRBV10-3,TRBJ2-3,ATTAAGVTDTQY
TRBV11-3,TRBJ2-3,ASSSSTGFTDTQY
TRBV6-5,TRBJ1-2,ASSYQDRGRVGYT
TRBV11-1,TRBJ2-1,ASTRRGGRVF
TRBV27,TRBJ1-5,VSSMGRGSPQH
TRBV3-1/TRBV3-2,TRBJ1-5,ASSRSGWGNQPQH
TRBV7-8,TRBJ2-7,ASSPRGTGLYEQY
TRBV24-1,TRBJ1-5,ATTIGVSQPQH
TRBV5-1,TRBJ1-6,ASSTGQGIGNSPLH
TRBV9,TRBJ2-5,ASSPRDRVSETQY
TRBV7-9,TRBJ2-1,ASSQSGTGGLNEQF
TRBV27,TRBJ1-2,ASSYRGGPGYT
TRBV18,TRBJ2-5,ASSPQGTVGQTQY
TRBV19,TRBJ2-6,ASSIGAGGSGANVLT
TRBV5-4,TRBJ2-7,ASSFTGSAPYEQY
TRBV12-5,TRBJ1-5,ASGLGIGGGQPQH
TRBV9,TRBJ2-3,ASSDRQGLSDTQY
TRBV9,TRBJ1-6,ASSVSGTNSPLH
TRBV7-7,TRBJ2-1,ASSLSGSFYNEQF
TRBV24-1,TRBJ1-1,ATSAGDSMNTEAF
TRBV2,TRBJ2-2,ASSEAFPGPGELF
TRBV24-1,TRBJ1-2,ATSDSQRNYGYT
TRBV9,TRBJ1-1,ASSVATENTEAF
TRBV10-1,TRBJ2-1,ASSWGGPNEQF
TRBV5-1,TRBJ2-2,ASSLQVTGELF
TRBV19,TRBJ2-6,ASSISWGLGSLSGANVLT
TRBV7-3,TRBJ1-1,ASSLTANTEAF
TRBV28,TRBJ2-7,ASSFGRVSYEQY
TRBV4-3,TRBJ2-3,ASSRASGRDTQY
TRBV7-9,TRBJ1-5,ASSLDFPGGQGGQPQH
TRBV28,TRBJ2-1,ASSLAGTRQF